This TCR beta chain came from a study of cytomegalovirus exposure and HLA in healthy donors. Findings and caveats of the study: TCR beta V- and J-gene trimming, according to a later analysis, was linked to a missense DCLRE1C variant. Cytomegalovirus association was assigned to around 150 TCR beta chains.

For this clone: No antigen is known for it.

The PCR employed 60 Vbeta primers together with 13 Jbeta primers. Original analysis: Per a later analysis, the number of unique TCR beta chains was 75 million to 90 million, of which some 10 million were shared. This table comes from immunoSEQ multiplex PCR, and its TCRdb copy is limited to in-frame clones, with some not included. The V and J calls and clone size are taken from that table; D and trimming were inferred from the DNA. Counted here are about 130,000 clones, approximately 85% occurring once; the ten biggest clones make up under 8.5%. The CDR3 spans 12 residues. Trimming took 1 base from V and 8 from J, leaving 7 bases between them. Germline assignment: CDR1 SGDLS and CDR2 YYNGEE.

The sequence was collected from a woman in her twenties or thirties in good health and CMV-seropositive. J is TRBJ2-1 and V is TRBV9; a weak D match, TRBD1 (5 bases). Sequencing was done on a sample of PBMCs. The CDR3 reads CASSVIGDEQFF. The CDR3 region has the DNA TGTGCCAGCAGCGTAATAGGGGATGAGCAGTTCTTC.